The 9 T cell receptor beta chains below come from one sample, sequenced in a study of blood T cells in healthy people across ages. Primed by a sample-barcoded 5' primer and a J-beta primer mix, a second PCR proceeded for about 6 to 12 cycles. MiXCR, run by TCRdb on the 5' RACE reads, gives a single entry per CDR3 protein. The sample records roughly 730,000 distinct CDR3 sequences, approximately 53% being singletons. Material: blood. The receptor source for this set is a man in his forties or fifties in good health.

The chain is built from TRBV27 and TRBJ2-1, with a possible D match to TRBD1 (5 bases). Germline CDR1 reads MNHEY; CDR2 reads SMNVEV (reference sequence). CDR3 length: 17 amino acids. V was trimmed by 2 bases and J by 0 bases, leaving 14 bases between them. CDR3 nucleotides: TGTGCCAGCAGTTTAGTGGCAGGGATGCCCTCCTACAATGAGCAGTTCTTC. Amino acids: CASSLVAGMPSYNEQFF.

The chain joins TRBV20-1 to TRBJ2-7; 9 bases map to TRBD2. V lost 3 bases and J lost 7; bases outside the gene matches: 22. The CDR3 covers 18 residues. The V gene's germline CDR1 is DFQATT and CDR2 SNEGSKA (reference sequence). The CDR3 DNA follows: TGCAGTGCTAGTAGTCCTCACCCCGGGACTAGCCCCTACAATGAGCAGTACTTC. This encodes CSASSPHPGTSPYNEQYF.

The chain is built from TRBV3-1 and TRBJ2-1; no reliable D call. The ends were cut back, 3 bases at V and 2 bases at J, with 5 bases in the middle. This CDR3 is built from 13 residues. Germline V CDR1 and CDR2: LGHDT, YNNKEL (reference sequence). CDR3 in amino acids: CASSQVAYNEQFF. The CDR3 DNA reads TGTGCCAGCAGCCAGGTCGCCTACAATGAGCAGTTCTTC.

The rearrangement links TRBV6-2 or TRBV6-3 to TRBJ1-5; tentative D call: TRBD1 (6 bases). CDR1 and CDR2 from the germline V gene are MNHEY and SVGEGT. This CDR3 is 17 amino acids long. The V end was cut by 4 bases, the J end by 5 bases, with 21 bases between. DNA of the CDR3: TGTGCCAGCAGTTCATGGGGGCCAGAGGGGATGGATCAGCCCCAGCATTTT. Amino acids: CASSSWGPEGMDQPQHF.

This clonotype showed up just a few times. V gene TRBV7-2 combines with J gene TRBJ1-4; D not certain. The CDR3 runs 13 residues. V lost 1 base and J lost 11, with 11 bases in between. Germline V gives CDR1 SGHTA, CDR2 FQGNSA. The CDR3 bases are TGTGCCAGCAGCTTAGAGAAAGCGGCGAAACTGTTTTTT. Translating gives CASSLEKAAKLFF.

As to this clonotype: The junction does not match germline at one end; this may be a read error. The chain carries TRBV7-2 and TRBJ2-1; a possible D gene is TRBD1 (6 bases). The CDR3 covers 19 residues. Germline CDR1 is SGHTA and CDR2 is FQGNSA. The CDR3 reads CASSLTGLIGTRKYNEQVF. The CDR3 DNA follows: TGTGCCAGCAGCTTAACTGGTCTTATCGGGACAAGGAAATACAATGAGCAGGTCTTC.

This clonotype was counted between two and nine times. The chain employs TRBV10-3 and TRBJ2-6; D gene unclear. The CDR3 sequence is 15 residues long. Trimming took 2 bases from V and 0 from J, leaving 5 bases between them. The germline gives CDR1 ENHRY, CDR2 SYGVKD. CDR3 sequence: CAISEPSSGANVLTF. In nucleotides, the CDR3 is TGTGCCATCAGTGAGCCGAGCTCTGGGGCCAACGTCCTGACTTTC.

This clonotype has a handful of counts. The chain is built from TRBV7-2 and TRBJ2-2; 10 bases match TRBD1. V shed 11 bases, J shed 4 bases, and the junction held 7 bases outside the gene matches. The V gene's germline CDR1 is SGHTA and CDR2 FQGNSA. The CDR3 extends over 14 amino acids. This chain's CDR3 is CAGRQGAFTGELFF. Here the CDR3 DNA reads TGTGCCGGTAGACAGGGGGCCTTCACCGGGGAGCTGTTTTTT. Supplemented by reference TRBV7-2 and TRBJ2-2, the full variable domain reads GAGVSQSPSNKVTEKGKDVELRCDPISGHTALYWYRQSLGQGLEFLIYFQGNSAPDKSGLPSDRFSAERTGGSVSTLTIQRTQQEDSAVYLCAGRQGAFTGELFFGEGSRLTVL.

This rearrangement joins TRBV5-1 to TRBJ1-2; D unclear. V shed 5 bases and J shed 2 bases, with 7 bases lying between them. The CDR3 runs to 12 residues. Germline loops: CDR1 SGHRS, CDR2 YFSETQ. The CDR3 spells CASRPDNYGYTF. In DNA, the CDR3 is TGCGCCAGCAGACCTGACAACTATGGCTACACCTTC.